This T cell receptor beta chain emerged from a study of cytotoxic CD8 clonotypes in ibrutinib-treated CLL. On the study more broadly: In all, about a dozen patients were relapsed/refractory, approximately 16 were treatment-naive and 17 to 18 were IGHV unmutated. General study results and limits: While tracking circulating CD8+ T-cell counts, baseline clonality exceeded that of age-matched healthy donors. Few clonotypes were public, and these shrank or held steady under treatment. The clonality went up when patients responded to ibrutinib and dropped back toward baseline at progression.

CDR1 is DFQATT and CDR2 is SNEGSKA in the germline V gene (reference sequence). With 6 bases removed from V and 5 bases from J, the gap between germline ends came to 4 bases. The CDR3 is 9 residues long. As for this clone: Its matching antigen is unknown.

Profiling relied on immunoSEQ multiplex PCR, and the TCRdb table lists in-frame clones only, not all of them. Of about 130,000 clones in the sample, around 85% were seen once. The specimen comprised PBMCs, sampled after 24 months of ibrutinib treatment. This TCR derives from a human donor with chronic lymphocytic leukemia. This chain links TRBV20-1 with TRBJ2-5; D is unresolved. The CDR3 is CSAWETQYF. The CDR3 region has the DNA TGCAGTGCATGGGAGACCCAGTACTTC.